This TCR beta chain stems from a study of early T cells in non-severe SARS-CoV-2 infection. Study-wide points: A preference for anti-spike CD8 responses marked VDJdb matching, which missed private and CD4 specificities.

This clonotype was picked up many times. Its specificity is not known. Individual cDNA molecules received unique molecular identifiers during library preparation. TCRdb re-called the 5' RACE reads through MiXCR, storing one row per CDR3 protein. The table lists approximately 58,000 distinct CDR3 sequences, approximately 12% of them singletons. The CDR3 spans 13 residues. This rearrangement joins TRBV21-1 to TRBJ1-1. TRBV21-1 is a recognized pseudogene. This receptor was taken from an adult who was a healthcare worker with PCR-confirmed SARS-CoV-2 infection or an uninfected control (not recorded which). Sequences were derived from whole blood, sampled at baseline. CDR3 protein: CASSKDASAEAFF. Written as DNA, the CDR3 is TGTGCCAGCAGCAAAGACGCGTCGGCGGAAGCTTTCTTT.